This entry lists 10 T cell receptor beta chains sequenced from one sample in a study of response to subunit inactivated influenza vaccine (dated by TCRdb to 2017 to 2018). Receptor amplification or capture employed RT-PCR. The instrument given in TCRdb is Illumina HiSeq 2500. TCRdb ran its own pipeline on the public reads, namely fastp trimming at Q25 and MiXCR clone calling, and kept in-frame beta chains. Each record represents a unique CDR3 protein, reported with the most common genes and DNA among its rows. The sample records 630,000 or so distinct CDR3 sequences, approximately 14% of which are singletons. The ten largest make up 9.5% to 13% of the sample. The source material was PBMCs from blood, sampled approximately 12 days after vaccination. These receptors came from a man aged 45-60 years who received an inactivated influenza vaccine. Donor details come from another sample of the same person, matched by shared clones.

This clonotype was counted only a few times. The gene calls are TRBV27 and TRBJ2-7, with unresolved D. Per the germline V gene, CDR1 is MNHEY and CDR2 is SMNVEV (reference sequence). The V end was cut by 3 bases, the J end by 4 bases, with 16 bases between. The CDR3 contains 15 residues. Here the CDR3 reads CASSFRRAQEYEQYF. CDR3 bases: TGTGCCAGCAGTTTCAGAAGGGCTCAGGAGTACGAGCAGTACTTC.

This clonotype has more than one count but fewer than ten. This rearrangement joins TRBV30 to TRBJ2-7; 10 bases align to TRBD1. Germline CDR1 reads GTSNPN; CDR2 reads SVGIG (reference sequence). Trimming at V came to 3 bases and at J to 6 bases, leaving 14 bases not matched to a gene. The CDR3 sequence is 16 residues long. In DNA form, the CDR3 reads TGTGCCTGGAGAAAACCCGGGACAGGGGCGGCGGGCGAGCAGTACTTC. Its protein product is CAWRKPGTGAAGEQYF.

This clonotype was seen only a few times. V and J are TRBV20-1 and TRBJ2-7; D is possibly TRBD1 (6 bases). This CDR3 has 13 amino acids. The V end was cut by 2 bases, the J end by 2 bases, with 10 bases between. Germline CDR1 DFQATT, CDR2 SNEGSKA (reference sequence). This CDR3 reads CSARQTGAYEQYF. CDR3 DNA sequence: TGCAGTGCTAGACAGACAGGAGCCTACGAGCAGTACTTC.

The chain couples TRBV4-1 to TRBJ2-7, with 8 bases fitting TRBD2. Germline CDR1 and CDR2: MGHRA and YSYEKL. The CDR3 runs 14 residues. The V segment lost 4 bases and the J segment 4 bases; nucleotides outside the gene matches: 6. CDR3 loop: CASSRNGGAYEQYF. The CDR3 DNA follows: TGCGCCAGCAGCCGTAACGGGGGGGCGTACGAGCAGTACTTC.

This rearrangement joins TRBV12-3 or TRBV12-4 to TRBJ1-2; a weak D match, TRBD1 (6 bases). CDR3 length equals 14 residues. V lost 2 bases and J 6 bases, leaving 13 bases between the germline ends. The CDR3 is CASSLIGRGDGYTF. DNA for the CDR3: TGTGCCAGCAGTTTAATTGGCAGGGGAGATGGCTACACCTTC.

A word on this clonotype: At one of its ends the junction is not consistent with the germline gene, which may arise from a read error. CDR3 DNA sequence: TGCGCCAGCAGATTGGGACTCGATCGACCAGCTTTCTTT. This encodes CASRLGLDRPAFF. The V and J genes are TRBV5-1 and TRBJ1-1; TRBD1 is a possible D gene (5 bases). The CDR3 is 13 residues long. The germline CDR1 and CDR2 sequences are SGHRS and YFSETQ.

The rearrangement uses TRBV14 and TRBJ2-1, with TRBD2 identical over 15 bases. In germline, CDR1 is SGHDN, CDR2 FVKESK. V trimming: 4 bases; J trimming: 7 bases; junction bases outside the gene matches: 5. The CDR3 is 16 amino acids. CDR3 DNA: TGTGCCAGCAGCCCTGGACTAGCGGGAGGGAGGAATGAGCAGTTCTTC. Translation: CASSPGLAGGRNEQFF.

V is TRBV18 and J is TRBJ2-1, with TRBD2 matching over 9 bases. Germline trimming cut 1 base from V and 0 bases from J; bases unmatched to any gene: 10. CDR1 and CDR2 from the germline V gene are KGHSH and LQKENI. This CDR3 region has 19 residues. The CDR3, as DNA: TGTGCCAGCTCACCACGCGGTAGCGGGAGTGCCGGCTCCTACAATGAGCAGTTCTTC. Its translation: CASSPRGSGSAGSYNEQFF.

This clonotype was detected only a few times. The chain uses TRBV5-1 and TRBJ2-7; no reliable D call. Deletions cut 0 bases from V and 3 bases from J, with 13 bases between. The CDR3 runs to 15 residues. Per the germline V gene, CDR1 is SGHRS and CDR2 is YFSETQ. CDR3 nucleotides: TGCGCCAGCAGCTTGGGGTTGAGCATAGGCTACGAGCAGTACTTC. It encodes CASSLGLSIGYEQYF.

There are many counts of this clonotype. CDR3 residues: CASSLGRSVVSYNEQFF. The CDR3 DNA sequence: TGCGCCAGCAGCTTGGGCCGCAGTGTCGTCTCCTACAATGAGCAGTTCTTC. This chain links TRBV5-1 with TRBJ2-1; no firm D call. Germline V gene lookup returns CDR1 SGHRS and CDR2 YFSETQ. The ends were cut back, 0 bases at V and 0 bases at J, with 13 bases in the middle. The CDR3 totals 17 residues.